This entry describes one T cell receptor beta chain. The CDR3 loop spans 15 amino acids. V dropped 3 bases and J dropped 2; count of bases not matched to a gene: 3. The V gene's germline CDR1 is DFQATT and CDR2 SNEGSKA (reference sequence). This sample stems from a study of blood T cell repertoires in COVID-19. The overall study: The origin of the acute and convalescent COVID-19 samples was the United States, Italy and Spain. T cells, B-cell-depleted T cells, or PBMCs supplied cDNA or gDNA.

Original handling: Quantification of nucleated cells was approximated via reference gene primer amplification. Some clones are missing from TCRdb's copy, which holds only in-frame ones; the method was immunoSEQ multiplex PCR. V, J and clone size were drawn from that table, and D and trimming were deduced from the DNA. Of some 190,000 clones listed, 85% were seen once; the top ten hold 7.5% to 9.5%. The clonotype originates from a woman aged 55-70 years with acute or convalescent COVID-19. V gene TRBV20-1 combines with J gene TRBJ1-5; the match to TRBD1 covers 11 bases. The specimen was peripheral blood. Written as DNA, the CDR3 is TGCAGTGCTAGTCAGGGACAGGGGGGCAATCAGCCCCAGCATTTT. The encoded protein is CSASQGQGGNQPQHF.